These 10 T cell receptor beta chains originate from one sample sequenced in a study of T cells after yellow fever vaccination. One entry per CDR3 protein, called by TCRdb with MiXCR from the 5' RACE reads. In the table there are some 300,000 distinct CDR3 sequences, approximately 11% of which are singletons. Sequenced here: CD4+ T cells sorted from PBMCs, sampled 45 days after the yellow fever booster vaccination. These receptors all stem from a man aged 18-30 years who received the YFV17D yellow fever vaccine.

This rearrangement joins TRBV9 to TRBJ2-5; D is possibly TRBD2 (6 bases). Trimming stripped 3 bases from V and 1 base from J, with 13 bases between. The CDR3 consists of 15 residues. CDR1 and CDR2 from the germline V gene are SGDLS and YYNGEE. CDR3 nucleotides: TGTGCCAGCAGCGCCTTTTCCGGGGGCCAAGAGACCCAGTACTTC. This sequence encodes CASSAFSGGQETQYF.

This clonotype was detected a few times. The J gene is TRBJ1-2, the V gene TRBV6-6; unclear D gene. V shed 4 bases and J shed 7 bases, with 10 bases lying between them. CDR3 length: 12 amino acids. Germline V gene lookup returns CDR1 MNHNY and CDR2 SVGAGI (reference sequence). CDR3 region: CASSWKEGGYTF. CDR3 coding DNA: TGTGCCAGCAGTTGGAAAGAAGGTGGCTACACCTTC.

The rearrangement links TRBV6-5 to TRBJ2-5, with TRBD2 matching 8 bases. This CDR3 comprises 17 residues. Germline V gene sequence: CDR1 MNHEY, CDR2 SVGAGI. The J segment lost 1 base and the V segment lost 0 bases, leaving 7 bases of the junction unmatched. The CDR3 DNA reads TGTGCCAGCAGTTACTCGAACCAGCGGGGGCTCCAAGAGACCCAGTACTTC. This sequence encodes CASSYSNQRGLQETQYF.

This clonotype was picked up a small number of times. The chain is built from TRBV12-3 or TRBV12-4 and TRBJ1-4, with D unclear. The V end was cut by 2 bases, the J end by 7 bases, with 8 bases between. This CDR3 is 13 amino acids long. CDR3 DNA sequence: TGTGCCAGCAGTTTACAGTGGAGTGAAAAACTGTTTTTT. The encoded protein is CASSLQWSEKLFF.

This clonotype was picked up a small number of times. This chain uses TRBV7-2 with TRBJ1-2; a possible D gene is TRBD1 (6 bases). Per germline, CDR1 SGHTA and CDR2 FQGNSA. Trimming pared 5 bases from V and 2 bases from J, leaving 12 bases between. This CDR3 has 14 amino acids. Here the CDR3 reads CASSRNQGNYGYTF. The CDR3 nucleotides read TGTGCCAGCAGCAGAAACCAGGGGAACTATGGCTACACCTTC.

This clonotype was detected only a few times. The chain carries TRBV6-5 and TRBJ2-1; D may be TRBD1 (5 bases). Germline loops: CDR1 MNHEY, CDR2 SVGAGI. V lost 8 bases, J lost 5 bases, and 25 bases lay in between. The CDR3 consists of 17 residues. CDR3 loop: CASSGPLGRTSDNEQFF. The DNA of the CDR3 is TGTGCCAGCTCAGGCCCATTGGGAAGGACATCCGACAATGAGCAGTTCTTC.

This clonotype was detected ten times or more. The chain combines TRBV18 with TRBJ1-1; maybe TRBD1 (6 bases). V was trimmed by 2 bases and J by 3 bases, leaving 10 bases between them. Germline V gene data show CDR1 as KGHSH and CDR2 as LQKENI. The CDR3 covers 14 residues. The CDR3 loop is CASSPGGQDTEAFF. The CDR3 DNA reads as TGTGCCAGCTCACCAGGGGGCCAGGACACTGAAGCTTTCTTT.

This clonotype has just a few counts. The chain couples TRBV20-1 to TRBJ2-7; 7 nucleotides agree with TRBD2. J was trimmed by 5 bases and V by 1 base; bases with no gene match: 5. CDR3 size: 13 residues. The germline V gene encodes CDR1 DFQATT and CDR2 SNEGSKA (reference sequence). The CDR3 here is CSARANGGDEQYV. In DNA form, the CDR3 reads TGCAGTGCTAGAGCAAATGGGGGGGACGAGCAGTACGTC.

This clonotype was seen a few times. CDR3 in amino acids: CASRLAGGPLYNEQFF. The CDR3 region has the DNA TGTGCCAGCAGACTAGCGGGGGGTCCACTTTACAATGAGCAGTTCTTC. The genes are TRBV19 and TRBJ2-1, with 13 positions matching TRBD2. This CDR3 has 16 residues. J gave up 4 bases and V 9 bases, and 9 bases lay outside the gene matches. Germline-derived CDR1 and CDR2 are LNHDA and SQIVND (reference sequence).

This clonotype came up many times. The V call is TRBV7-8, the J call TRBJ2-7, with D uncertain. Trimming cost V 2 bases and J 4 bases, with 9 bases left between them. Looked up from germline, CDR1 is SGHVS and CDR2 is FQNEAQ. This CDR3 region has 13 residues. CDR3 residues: CASSLIPRYEQYV. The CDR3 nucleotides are TGTGCCAGCAGCTTAATCCCCCGATACGAGCAGTACGTC.